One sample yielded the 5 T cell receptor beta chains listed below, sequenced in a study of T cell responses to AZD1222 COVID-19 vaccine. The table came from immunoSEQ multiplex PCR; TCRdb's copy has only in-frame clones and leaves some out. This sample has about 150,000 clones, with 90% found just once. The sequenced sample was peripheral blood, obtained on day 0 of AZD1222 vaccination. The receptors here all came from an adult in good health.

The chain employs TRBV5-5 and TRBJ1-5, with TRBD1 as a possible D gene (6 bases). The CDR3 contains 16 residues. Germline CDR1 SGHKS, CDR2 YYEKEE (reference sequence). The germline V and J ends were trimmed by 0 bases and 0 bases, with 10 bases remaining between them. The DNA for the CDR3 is TGTGCCAGCAGCTTGGGGACAGTTTATAGCAATCAGCCCCAGCATTTT. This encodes CASSLGTVYSNQPQHF.

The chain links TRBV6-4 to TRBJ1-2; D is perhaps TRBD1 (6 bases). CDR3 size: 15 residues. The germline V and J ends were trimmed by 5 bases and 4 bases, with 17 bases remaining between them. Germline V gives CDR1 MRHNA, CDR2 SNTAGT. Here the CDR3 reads CASSPEDSPGYGYTF. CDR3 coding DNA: TGTGCCAGCAGTCCGGAGGACAGCCCGGGCTATGGCTACACCTTC.

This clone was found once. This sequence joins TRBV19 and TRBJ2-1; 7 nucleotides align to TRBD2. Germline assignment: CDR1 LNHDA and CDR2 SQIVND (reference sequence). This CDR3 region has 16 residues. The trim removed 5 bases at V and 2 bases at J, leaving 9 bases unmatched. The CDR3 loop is CASSLSGASTYNEQFF. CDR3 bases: TGTGCCAGTAGTTTAAGCGGGGCCAGTACCTACAATGAGCAGTTCTTC.

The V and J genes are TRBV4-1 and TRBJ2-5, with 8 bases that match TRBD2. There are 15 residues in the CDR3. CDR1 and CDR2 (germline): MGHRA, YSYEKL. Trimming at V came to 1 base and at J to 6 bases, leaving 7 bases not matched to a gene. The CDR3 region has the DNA TGCGCCAGCAGCCAAGTGACTAGCGATATGAAGACCCAGTACTTC. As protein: CASSQVTSDMKTQYF.

CDR3 residues: CAISEDPTSYEQYF. The CDR3 nucleotides read TGTGCCATCAGTGAGGACCCAACCAGTTACGAGCAGTACTTC. This chain connects TRBV10-3 to TRBJ2-7; D remains unclear. Trimming took 2 bases from V and 4 from J, leaving 12 bases between them. The germline V gene encodes CDR1 ENHRY and CDR2 SYGVKD. This CDR3 is 14 amino acids long.